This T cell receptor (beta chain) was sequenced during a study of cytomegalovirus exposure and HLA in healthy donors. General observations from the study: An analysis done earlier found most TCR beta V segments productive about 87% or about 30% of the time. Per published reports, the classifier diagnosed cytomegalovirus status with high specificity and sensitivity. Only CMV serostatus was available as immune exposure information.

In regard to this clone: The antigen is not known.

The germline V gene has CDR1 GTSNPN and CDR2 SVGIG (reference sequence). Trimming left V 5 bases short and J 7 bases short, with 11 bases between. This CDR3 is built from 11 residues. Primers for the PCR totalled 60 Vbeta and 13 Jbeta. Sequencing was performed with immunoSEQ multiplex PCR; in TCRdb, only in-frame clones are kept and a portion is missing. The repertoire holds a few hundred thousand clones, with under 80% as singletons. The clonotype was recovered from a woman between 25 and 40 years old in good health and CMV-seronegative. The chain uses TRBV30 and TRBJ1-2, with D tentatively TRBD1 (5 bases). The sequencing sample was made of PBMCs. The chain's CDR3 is CAWGGGGGYTF. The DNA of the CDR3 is TGTGCCTGGGGCGGGGGAGGTGGCTACACCTTC.